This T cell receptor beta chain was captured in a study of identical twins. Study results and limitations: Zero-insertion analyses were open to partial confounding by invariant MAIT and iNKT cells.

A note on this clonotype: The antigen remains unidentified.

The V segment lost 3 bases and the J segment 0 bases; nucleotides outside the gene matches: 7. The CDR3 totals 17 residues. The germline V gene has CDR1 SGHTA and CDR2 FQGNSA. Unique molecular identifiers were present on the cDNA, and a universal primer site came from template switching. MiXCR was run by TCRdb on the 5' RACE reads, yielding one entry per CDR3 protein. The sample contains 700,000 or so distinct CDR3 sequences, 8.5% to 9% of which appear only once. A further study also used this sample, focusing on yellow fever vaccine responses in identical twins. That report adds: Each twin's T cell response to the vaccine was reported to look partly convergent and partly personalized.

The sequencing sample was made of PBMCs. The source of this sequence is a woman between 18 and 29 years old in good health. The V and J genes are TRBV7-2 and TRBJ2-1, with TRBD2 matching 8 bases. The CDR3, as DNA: TGTGCCAGCAGCTTGGGGATTAGCGGGAACTCCTACAATGAGCAGTTCTTC. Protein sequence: CASSLGISGNSYNEQFF.